This is a list of T cell receptor beta chains from one sample in a study of shared clonotypes between healthy human individuals. Profiling relied on immunoSEQ multiplex PCR, and the TCRdb table lists in-frame clones only, not all of them. The sample holds about 480,000 clones, 60% to 80% seen once. Sequenced sample: PBMCs. The receptor set was obtained from a woman aged 35 to 49 in good health. Some clones in this sample may be carry-over from other donors' samples. Both conserved end residues are part of each CDR3. Each record gives: CDR3 DNA, CDR3 protein, CDR3 length, J gene, D gene, V gene, clone size. The D gene is left open where the match is weak. Where a row states a size, it is once, few, many or the class of an expanded clone; other rows omit it.

TGTGCCAGCAGTGAGCTCGGGACAGAAGATGTTGGTGAGCAGTTCTTC | CASSELGTEDVGEQFF | 16 | TRBJ2-1 | TRBD1 | TRBV25-1 | NA
TGTGCCAGCTCACCCGACAGGGTCCGGGAGACCCAGTACTTC | CASSPDRVRETQYF | 14 | TRBJ2-5 | TRBD1 | TRBV18 | NA
TGTGCCAGTAGTATAAGGGGCAATCAGCCCCAGCATTTT | CASSIRGNQPQHF | 13 | TRBJ1-5 | NA | TRBV19 | NA
TGCAGCGTTGAAGATTTTACCTCGGGGGGGAACAATGAGCAGTTCTTC | CSVEDFTSGGNNEQFF | 16 | TRBJ2-1 | TRBD2 | TRBV29-1 | many
TGTGCCAGCAGCGTAGCAGGGAACACTGAAGCTTTCTTT | CASSVAGNTEAFF | 13 | TRBJ1-1 | NA | TRBV9 | NA
TGTGCCACCGGGGGACAAAGCTCCTACGAGCAGTACTTC | CATGGQSSYEQYF | 13 | TRBJ2-7 | NA | TRBV15 | NA
TGCGCCAGCACCAACGGGGCCGCCACAGATACGCAGTATTTT | CASTNGAATDTQYF | 14 | TRBJ2-3 | NA | TRBV5-1 | NA
TGTGCCAGCAGCCAAGGGCGGGAGTACACCGGGGAGCTGTTTTTT | CASSQGREYTGELFF | 15 | TRBJ2-2 | TRBD2 | TRBV7-2 | NA
TGTGCCAGCAGCAAAGCGGGACGGCTACTAGCCAAAAACATTCAGTACTTC | CASSKAGRLLAKNIQYF | 17 | TRBJ2-4 | NA | TRBV21-1 | NA
TGTGCCAGCAGCCCCCCGACAGGGGTTAGCTCTGGGGCCAACGTCCTGACTTTC | CASSPPTGVSSGANVLTF | 18 | TRBJ2-6 | TRBD1 | TRBV5-4 | NA
TGTGCCATCAGTGAGGGGGAGGGAAGAGAAAAACTGTTTTTT | CAISEGEGREKLFF | 14 | TRBJ1-4 | NA | TRBV10-3 | NA
TGTGCCAGCAGCTTAGACTACGGGGGAGGGCACGAGCAGTACTTC | CASSLDYGGGHEQYF | 15 | TRBJ2-7 | TRBD2 | TRBV7-2 | NA
TGCGCCAGCAGCCATAACCTCGATAGCTCCTACGAGCAGTACTTC | CASSHNLDSSYEQYF | 15 | TRBJ2-7 | NA | TRBV23-1 | once
TGTGCCAGCAGCTTAGTAGCGGGAGCTGGAGATACGCAGTATTTT | CASSLVAGAGDTQYF | 15 | TRBJ2-3 | TRBD2 | TRBV7-3 | NA
TGTGCCAGCCAGGGTCCCAATCAGCCCCAGCATTTT | CASQGPNQPQHF | 12 | TRBJ1-5 | NA | TRBV28 | NA
TGTGCCACCAGCAGGGGACGTTACCCAACTAATGAAAAACTGTTTTTT | CATSRGRYPTNEKLFF | 16 | TRBJ1-4 | NA | TRBV15 | few
TGCGCCAGCAGCTACGACAGGGGAGGCACTGAAGCTTTCTTT | CASSYDRGGTEAFF | 14 | TRBJ1-1 | TRBD1 | TRBV5-1 | few
TGTGCCAGCAGGCCGGGACAGCGCTACGAGCAGTACTTC | CASRPGQRYEQYF | 13 | TRBJ2-7 | TRBD1 | TRBV7-9 | NA
TGCGCCAGCAGCTTGGGGGACGACAGGGAATACGAGCAGTACTTC | CASSLGDDREYEQYF | 15 | TRBJ2-7 | TRBD1 | TRBV5-1 | NA
TGTGCCAGCAGTGCGTTGACAGGGTTAAACTATGGCTACACCTTC | CASSALTGLNYGYTF | 15 | TRBJ1-2 | TRBD1 | TRBV2 | NA
TGTGCCAGCAGCTTGGGCGGGGTCAACTCTGGAAACACCATATATTTT | CASSLGGVNSGNTIYF | 16 | TRBJ1-3 | NA | TRBV7-3 | NA
TGTGCCAGCAGTCCCGGACAGATGAACACTGAAGCTTTCTTT | CASSPGQMNTEAFF | 14 | TRBJ1-1 | NA | TRBV28 | NA
TGCGCCAGCAACCGACCTGGGACTAGCGATACGCAGTATTTT | CASNRPGTSDTQYF | 14 | TRBJ2-3 | TRBD2 | TRBV4-1 | NA
TGTGCCAGCAGTGAAGCGGTGTCCAGCAATCAGCCCCAGCATTTT | CASSEAVSSNQPQHF | 15 | TRBJ1-5 | NA | TRBV6-1 | NA
TGTGCCACCCTGGGGAGGGCTGAGCAGTTCTTC | CATLGRAEQFF | 11 | TRBJ2-1 | TRBD2 | TRBV28 | NA
TGTGCCAGCAGCTTAGGAATGGTAGCGGGAGGCACCGGGGAGCTGTTTTTT | CASSLGMVAGGTGELFF | 17 | TRBJ2-2 | TRBD2 | TRBV7-2 | NA
TGTGCCAGCAGCTTGTGGGACAGACGGGGGATAGGGGAGCAGTTCTTC | CASSLWDRRGIGEQFF | 16 | TRBJ2-1 | NA | TRBV5-8 | few
TGTGCCAGCAGTTTACTAACGGGCGCCTACGAGCAGTACTTC | CASSLLTGAYEQYF | 14 | TRBJ2-7 | NA | TRBV28 | many
TGTGCCAGTAAGGGACAGGGTGATCAGCCCCAGCATTTT | CASKGQGDQPQHF | 13 | TRBJ1-5 | TRBD1 | TRBV19 | NA
TGTGCCATCAGTATCGGACAGGATCAAGAGACCCAGTACTTC | CAISIGQDQETQYF | 14 | TRBJ2-5 | TRBD1 | TRBV10-3 | NA
TGTGCCAGCTCCCCCGGGACTAGCGGGAACGTAGATACGCAGTATTTT | CASSPGTSGNVDTQYF | 16 | TRBJ2-3 | TRBD2 | TRBV18 | NA
TGTGCCAGCAGCTACGGAGTGAGTAATTGGGAGACCCAGTACTTC | CASSYGVSNWETQYF | 15 | TRBJ2-5 | NA | TRBV9 | NA
TGCGCCAGCAGCATTGGGACAGACAAGGGAGCTTTCTTT | CASSIGTDKGAFF | 13 | TRBJ1-1 | TRBD1 | TRBV5-1 | NA